The 30 T cell receptor beta chains reported below all come from one sample, sequenced in a study of identical twins. MiXCR was run by TCRdb on the 5' RACE reads, yielding one entry per CDR3 protein. The table has around 470,000 distinct CDR3 sequences, 14% seen once. The same specimen was also included in a second study, on yellow fever vaccine responses in identical twins.

The sequenced material came from CD4+ T cells sorted from blood. The receptors here all came from a woman younger than 35 in good health.

Here the CDR3 reads CASTPKGPEKLFF. CDR3 nucleotides: TGTGCCAGCACGCCGAAGGGCCCCGAAAAACTGTTTTTT. The chain uses TRBV6-6 and TRBJ1-4; D remains unclear. V was pared by 7 bases and J by 8 bases, with 14 bases between. Germline V CDR1 and CDR2: MNHNY, SVGAGI (reference sequence). This CDR3 has 13 residues.

This clonotype occurred once. The CDR3 nucleotides are TGCAGTGTTCGATTTGACAACTATGGCTACACCTTC. It is translated as CSVRFDNYGYTF. This chain links TRBV20-1 with TRBJ1-2; no clear D gene. V was shortened by 7 bases and J by 2 bases, with 11 bases between the two germline ends. The germline V gene has CDR1 DFQATT and CDR2 SNEGSKA (reference sequence). CDR3 size: 12 residues.

This clonotype was picked up a small number of times. The chain is built from TRBV7-9 and TRBJ2-7; 7 bases agree with TRBD1. The CDR3 spans 13 residues. Looked up from germline, CDR1 is SEHNR and CDR2 is FQNEAQ (reference sequence). J lost 11 bases, V lost 4 bases, and 11 bases had no gene match. In DNA, the CDR3 is TGTGCCAGCAGCTCTACTCAACAGGGGAAAGAGTACTTC. Translated: CASSSTQQGKEYF.

This clonotype was picked up many times. Here the CDR3 reads CASSSPARGLETQYF. The CDR3 DNA sequence: TGTGCCAGCAGTTCTCCCGCTAGGGGGCTGGAGACCCAGTACTTC. V usage is TRBV28 and J usage is TRBJ2-5; 7 bases fit TRBD1. Per germline, CDR1 MDHEN and CDR2 SYDVKM. The CDR3 extends over 15 amino acids. V lost 4 bases to trimming and J lost 5 bases; unmatched junction nucleotides: 10.

The chain carries TRBV6-2 or TRBV6-3 and TRBJ2-5, with 9 bases matching TRBD2. Germline V CDR1 and CDR2: MNHEY, SVGEGT. This CDR3 is 16 amino acids long. Trimming removed 1 base from V and 1 base from J; junction bases left unmatched: 4. The CDR3 is CASSYYGSGGQETQYF. DNA for the CDR3: TGTGCCAGCAGTTACTACGGTAGCGGGGGCCAAGAGACCCAGTACTTC.

V usage is TRBV5-1 and J usage is TRBJ1-2; 7 bases are a match to TRBD1. This CDR3 has 14 amino acids. V lost 0 bases and J lost 8; bases outside the gene matches: 7. Germline loops: CDR1 SGHRS, CDR2 YFSETQ. The CDR3 DNA reads TGCGCCAGCAGCTTGGACAGGGGTCTGAGGGGCTACACCTTC. Translated: CASSLDRGLRGYTF.

The chain employs TRBV11-1 and TRBJ2-5, with D perhaps matching TRBD1 or TRBD2 (6 bases each). There are 15 residues in the CDR3. CDR1 is SGHAT, CDR2 FQDESV, per germline (reference sequence). The V end lost 2 bases, the J end lost 1 base, and 11 bases lay between the germline ends. The CDR3 reads CASSLWEDSQETQYF. The CDR3 DNA sequence: TGTGCCAGCAGCTTATGGGAGGACAGCCAAGAGACCCAGTACTTC.

The rearrangement links TRBV14 to TRBJ2-7, with D tentatively TRBD2 (5 bases). This CDR3 comprises 13 residues. The V end lost 1 base, the J end lost 6 bases, and 10 bases lay between the germline ends. Per the germline V gene, CDR1 is SGHDN and CDR2 is FVKESK. CDR3 bases: TGTGCCAGCAGCCAAGCGGAGGCGGGCGAGCAGTACTTC. It codes for CASSQAEAGEQYF.

This clonotype has a count of ten or more. J is TRBJ2-1 and V is TRBV5-1; TRBD2 might be the D (6 bases). V lost 0 bases, J lost 9 bases, and 25 bases lay in between. The CDR3 length is 18 residues. The germline gives CDR1 SGHRS, CDR2 YFSETQ. This chain's CDR3 is CASSLVFSGGEGLGEQFF. CDR3 sequence (DNA): TGCGCCAGCAGCTTGGTCTTCTCGGGCGGGGAAGGGCTCGGTGAGCAGTTCTTC. The whole variable domain, filled in from reference TRBV5-1 and TRBJ2-1, reads KAGVTQTPRYLIKTRGQQVTLSCSPISGHRSVSWYQQTPGQGLQFLFEYFSETQRNKGNFPGRFSGRQFSNSRSEMNVSTLELGDSALYLCASSLVFSGGEGLGEQFFGPGTRLTVL.

Only a few counts were recorded for this clonotype. The genes are TRBV12-3 or TRBV12-4 and TRBJ2-7, with D possibly called TRBD1 or TRBD2 (6 bases each). V was cut by 2 bases and J by 7 bases, with 12 bases left in between. The CDR3 length is 13 residues. The CDR3 DNA sequence: TGTGCCAGCAGTTTACCGGGGGCGAGGGAGCAGTACTTC. It yields the protein CASSLPGAREQYF.

As concerns this clonotype: At one boundary the junction diverges from the germline segment, which might be a read error. The genes are TRBV5-1 and TRBJ1-2; tentatively, D is TRBD1 (6 bases). CDR1 is SGHRS and CDR2 is YFSETQ in the germline V gene. The CDR3 is 13 residues long. The CDR3 DNA is TGCGCCAGCAGCTTGTTGGGGGGCCCCCACTCCGCCTTC. Translation: CASSLLGGPHSAF. Based on the CDR3 plus reference TRBV5-1 and TRBJ1-2, the full variable domain is KAGVTQTPRYLIKTRGQQVTLSCSPISGHRSVSWYQQTPGQGLQFLFEYFSETQRNKGNFPGRFSGRQFSNSRSEMNVSTLELGDSALYLCASSLLGGPHSAFGSGTRLTVV.

The V and J genes are TRBV12-3 or TRBV12-4 and TRBJ1-2; tentatively, D is TRBD1 (5 bases). The CDR3 loop spans 12 amino acids. V shed 1 base and J shed 9 bases, with 9 bases lying between them. The CDR3 here is CASSLGDGRYTF. In DNA form, the CDR3 reads TGTGCCAGCAGTTTAGGGGACGGTCGCTACACCTTC.

The chain has TRBV5-6 and TRBJ2-7; the D gene is possibly TRBD2 (5 bases). Deletions cut 4 bases from V and 3 bases from J, with 11 bases between. CDR3 length equals 13 residues. Per germline, CDR1 SGHDT and CDR2 YYEEEE. The CDR3 nucleotides are TGTGCCAGCAGCCCCGGACTGATCTACGAGCAGTACTTC. Encoded protein: CASSPGLIYEQYF. Looking up the rest from reference TRBV5-6 and TRBJ2-7 gives the full variable domain: DAGVTQSPTHLIKTRGQQVTLRCSPKSGHDTVSWYQQALGQGPQFIFQYYEEEERQRGNFPDRFSGHQFPNYSSELNVNALLLGDSALYLCASSPGLIYEQYFGPGTRLTVT.

This clonotype was seen only a few times. This sequence joins TRBV27 and TRBJ2-1; weak D call: TRBD2 (5 bases). Germline V gene sequence: CDR1 MNHEY, CDR2 SMNVEV (reference sequence). The V end was cut by 7 bases, the J end by 0 bases, with 13 bases between. CDR3 length: 15 residues. CDR3 in DNA: TGTGCCAGCAATCGAAACCGGGACTCCTACAATGAGCAGTTCTTC. Protein product: CASNRNRDSYNEQFF.

The table lists this clonotype with a few counts. Here the CDR3 DNA reads TGTGCCAGCAGCGTAGCTCGGGGGGCGTCCTACAATGAGCAGTTCTTC. This encodes CASSVARGASYNEQFF. The V call is TRBV9, the J call TRBJ2-1, with D perhaps matching TRBD2 (7 bases). The CDR3 consists of 16 residues. Germline V gene lookup returns CDR1 SGDLS and CDR2 YYNGEE. Trimming cost V 0 bases and J 1 base, with 11 bases left between them.

The genes are TRBV6-5 and TRBJ2-3; D gene ambiguous. CDR3 size: 16 residues. V lost 2 bases to trimming and J lost 1 base, with 13 bases between them. Germline CDR1 MNHEY, CDR2 SVGAGI. CDR3 residues: CASSYQALTRTDTQYF. In DNA form, the CDR3 reads TGTGCCAGCAGTTACCAGGCTTTAACACGCACAGATACGCAGTATTTT.

V gene TRBV6-2 or TRBV6-3 combines with J gene TRBJ1-2; D is unresolved. The V and J ends lost 5 bases and 4 bases respectively, with 17 bases between them. CDR3 length equals 15 residues. CDR1 is MNHEY and CDR2 is SVGEGT in the germline V gene. Here the CDR3 DNA reads TGTGCCAGCAGTCGGAGCCCCCAGGAGCCCTATGGCTACACCTTC. Translating gives CASSRSPQEPYGYTF.

This clonotype came up a few times. The rearrangement joins TRBV5-1 to TRBJ2-5; TRBD2 is a possible D gene (5 bases). The CDR3 covers 13 residues. The germline gives CDR1 SGHRS, CDR2 YFSETQ. V was cut by 4 bases and J by 5 bases, with 12 bases left in between. The CDR3 sequence is CASSPGMGETQYF. In DNA, the CDR3 is TGCGCCAGCAGCCCCGGGATGGGGGAGACCCAGTACTTC.

The V gene is TRBV29-1, the J gene TRBJ2-3; D is possibly TRBD2 (5 bases). Germline V gene data show CDR1 as SQVTM and CDR2 as ANQGSEA. The CDR3 loop spans 13 amino acids. CDR3 loop: CSSTAVSTDTQYF. In nucleotides, the CDR3 is TGCAGTTCCACAGCGGTTAGCACAGATACGCAGTATTTT.

CDR3 DNA sequence: TGTGCCACCAGTGACCCAGCGGGAGGGGGTCGTGAGACCCAGTACTTC. It codes for CATSDPAGGGRETQYF. This chain joins TRBV24-1 and TRBJ2-5; 10 bases match TRBD2. Germline assignment: CDR1 KGHDR and CDR2 SFDVKD. V was pared by 4 bases and J by 5 bases, with 9 bases of the junction left unmatched. The CDR3 is 16 amino acids.

The rearrangement joins TRBV7-2 to TRBJ2-5; D remains unclear. The length of the CDR3 is 12 residues. Trimming removed 4 bases at V and 4 bases at J, with 7 bases between. The germline gives CDR1 SGHTA, CDR2 FQGNSA. The CDR3 region has the DNA TGTGCCAGCAGCTACTCATCAGAGACCCAGTACTTC. Its translation: CASSYSSETQYF.

This sequence joins TRBV7-8 and TRBJ2-1, with D uncertain. Germline V gene sequence: CDR1 SGHVS, CDR2 FQNEAQ. Trimming shortened V by 5 bases and J by 0 bases, and 11 bases separated the two germline ends. This CDR3 is 15 amino acids long. Written as DNA, the CDR3 is TGTGCCAGCAGCAACCGGAGAAGCTCCTACAATGAGCAGTTCTTC. Translation: CASSNRRSSYNEQFF.

This clonotype has more than one count but fewer than ten. CDR3 region: CASSQGGDEQFF. In nucleotides, the CDR3 is TGTGCCAGCAGCCAGGGGGGGGATGAGCAGTTCTTC. The chain recombines TRBV3-1 with TRBJ2-1; 7 bases match TRBD2. Unmatched junction bases numbered 1, after V lost 3 bases and J lost 8 bases. The length of the CDR3 is 12 residues. The germline CDR1 and CDR2 sequences are LGHDT and YNNKEL (reference sequence).

The rearrangement joins TRBV29-1 to TRBJ2-2; TRBD1 might be the D (6 bases). This CDR3 is 13 amino acids long. Per the germline V gene, CDR1 is SQVTM and CDR2 is ANQGSEA. Trimming took off 7 bases at V and 1 base at J, with 10 bases between the two ends. The CDR3: CSARTVNTGELFF. The CDR3 DNA sequence: TGCAGCGCCCGGACAGTGAACACCGGGGAGCTGTTTTTT.

This clonotype was seen more than once but under ten times. DNA for the CDR3: TGTGCCAGCAGTTACTGGGGATCCAATGAGCAGTTCTTC. Protein product: CASSYWGSNEQFF. This sequence joins TRBV6-2 or TRBV6-3 and TRBJ2-1; no definite D call. The CDR3 has 13 amino acids. Trimming shortened V by 1 base and J by 6 bases, and 7 bases separated the two germline ends. Germline CDR1 MNHEY, CDR2 SVGEGT.

The chain has TRBV10-1 and TRBJ2-1; 11 positions match TRBD2. V lost 2 bases and J lost 4; bases outside the gene matches: 1. The V gene's germline CDR1 is WNHNN and CDR2 SYGVQD (reference sequence). The length of the CDR3 is 15 residues. This chain's CDR3 is CASSERTSGYNEQFF. In DNA, the CDR3 is TGCGCCAGCAGTGAGCGGACTAGCGGGTACAATGAGCAGTTCTTC.

The V call is TRBV20-1, the J call TRBJ2-7; 8 positions agree with TRBD2. The junction had 13 bases not matched to a gene; V was cut back by 6 bases and J by 0 bases. The germline V gene has CDR1 DFQATT and CDR2 SNEGSKA (reference sequence). The CDR3 is made up of 16 amino acids. For the CDR3, the DNA is TGCAGTGCCGATGGGGGACTAGTTCGGACCTCCTACGAGCAGTACTTC. This translates into CSADGGLVRTSYEQYF.

Many counts were recorded for this clonotype. This chain joins TRBV5-1 and TRBJ2-1, with D unclear. Germline V gives CDR1 SGHRS, CDR2 YFSETQ. Trimming took off 4 bases at V and 4 bases at J, with 12 bases between the two ends. The CDR3 consists of 14 residues. The CDR3 DNA sequence: TGCGCCAGCAGCCCATCTCCCAGTTACAATGAGCAGTTCTTC. Its protein is CASSPSPSYNEQFF.

In regard to this clonotype: The CDR3 does not close with the conserved phenylalanine or tryptophan, likely indicating a read error. Because the CDR3's place on the DNA is in doubt, the DNA is left out and the CDR3 is given as listed by TCRdb. The chain combines TRBV6-5 with TRBJ2-5; the table's D call of TRBD1 was not tested on the DNA. Germline V gene data show CDR1 as MNHEY and CDR2 as SVGAGI. 16 amino acids form the CDR3, both terminal residues included. CDR3 sequence: CASSYSSTGALLEVSS.

This clonotype was detected only a few times. The V call is TRBV2, the J call TRBJ2-1, with 10 nucleotides matching TRBD2. With V trimmed by 7 bases and J by 7 bases, 13 bases remained unmatched. Germline V gene sequence: CDR1 SNHLY, CDR2 FYNNEI. The CDR3 has 16 residues. The CDR3 loop is CASKSFASGSGNEQFF. The CDR3 DNA reads as TGTGCCAGCAAGTCCTTTGCTAGCGGGAGCGGTAATGAGCAGTTCTTC.